This TCR beta chain was documented in a study of T cell repertoires in cytomegalovirus infection. Study findings and constraints: CMV-specific TCR beta clonotypes restricted by HLA-C were the ones dominating the ex vivo response.

This CDR3 spans 13 amino acids. Trimming shortened V by 7 bases and J by 8 bases, and 17 bases separated the two germline ends. CDR1 and CDR2 (germline): SGHTA, FQGTGA. TCRdb itself ran the reads through MiXCR, one entry per CDR3 protein. The data contain around 95,000 distinct CDR3 sequences, roughly 29% of them singletons. This clonotype appeared a single time. Its specificity is not known. The gene calls are TRBV7-3 and TRBJ1-2, with D uncertain. The sample here was CD8+ T cells from cultured PBMCs, taken from culture after CMV antigen stimulation. This sequence was found in a human donor in good health (CMV status not recorded). Some clones in this sample may be carry-over from other donors' samples. The CDR3 DNA follows: TGTGCCAGCACCGAGCGGAGCGGTGACGGCTACACCTTC. Its protein is CASTERSGDGYTF. The full variable domain, with the rest looked up from reference TRBV7-3 and TRBJ1-2, is GAGVSQTPSNKVTEKGKYVELRCDPISGHTALYWYRQSLGQGPEFLIYFQGTGAADDSGLPNDRFFAVRPEGSVSTLKIQRTERGDSAVYLCASTERSGDGYTFGSGTRLTVV.